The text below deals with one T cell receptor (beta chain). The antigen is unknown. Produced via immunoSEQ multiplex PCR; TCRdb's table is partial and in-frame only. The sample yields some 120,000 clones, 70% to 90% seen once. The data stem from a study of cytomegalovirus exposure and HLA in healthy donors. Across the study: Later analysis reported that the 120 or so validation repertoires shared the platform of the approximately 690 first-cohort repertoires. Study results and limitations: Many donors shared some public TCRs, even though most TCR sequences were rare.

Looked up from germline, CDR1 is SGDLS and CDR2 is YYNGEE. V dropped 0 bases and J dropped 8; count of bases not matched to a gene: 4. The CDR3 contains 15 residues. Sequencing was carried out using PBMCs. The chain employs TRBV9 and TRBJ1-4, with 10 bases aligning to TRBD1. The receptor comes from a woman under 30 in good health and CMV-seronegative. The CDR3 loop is CASSVGQGAREKLFF. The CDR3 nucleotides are TGTGCCAGCAGCGTAGGACAGGGGGCGCGAGAAAAACTGTTTTTT.